This T cell receptor beta chain was captured in a study of blood T cell repertoires in COVID-19. For the study at large: The study drew acute and convalescent COVID-19 samples from the United States, Italy and Spain.

CDR3 size: 13 residues. Germline CDR1 and CDR2: SGHRS and YFSETQ. The junction had 3 bases not matched to a gene; V was cut back by 7 bases and J by 3 bases. In the original analysis: Estimated nucleated cell counts came from reference gene primer amplification. Produced via immunoSEQ multiplex PCR; TCRdb's table is partial and in-frame only. For V, J and clone size, that table is used; D and trimming come from the DNA. The repertoire holds some 140,000 clones, 75% to 80% seen once, with roughly 1.5% in the top ten. Sequencing input: peripheral blood. The chain combines TRBV5-1 with TRBJ2-2; the match to TRBD1 covers 7 bases. This TCR was recovered from an elderly man with acute or convalescent COVID-19. The CDR3 here is CASLTGDTGELFF. The CDR3 DNA reads as TGCGCCAGCCTCACAGGGGACACCGGGGAGCTGTTTTTT.